Presented here are 10 T cell receptor beta chains from one specimen sequenced in a study of human T cells and chemical hapten exposure. Time point given: patch test 2, 6 weeks after DPC sensitization. Treatment given: therapeutic diphenylcyclopropenone sensitization with weekly scalp DPC. TCRdb itself ran the RACE reads through MiXCR, one entry per CDR3 protein. The repertoire holds approximately 80,000 distinct CDR3 sequences, with roughly a tenth as singletons. The sample consisted of whole blood, taken in connection with sensitization to the hapten diphenylcyclopropenone (DPC). The source of these receptors is a woman in her twenties or thirties with alopecia areata. Some clones in this sample may be carry-over from other donors' samples.

This clonotype came up a few times. The chain carries TRBV12-3 or TRBV12-4 and TRBJ2-1; TRBD2 matches 10 bases. The CDR3 has 20 amino acids. Trimming cost V 5 bases and J 2 bases; bases outside gene matches: 18. CDR3 sequence: CASSPNLGLASNRPYNEQFF. The CDR3 DNA sequence: TGTGCCAGCAGTCCTAACTTGGGACTAGCGTCAAACCGTCCCTACAATGAGCAGTTCTTC.

This clonotype occurred many times. V gene TRBV20-1 combines with J gene TRBJ1-6; the D is unclear. V was cut by 0 bases and J by 6 bases, with 27 bases left in between. The CDR3 has 20 residues. The germline gives CDR1 DFQATT, CDR2 SNEGSKA (reference sequence). The CDR3 coding sequence is TGCAGTGCTAGAGATCTCAGGTCCCTGCTACTACAGAATGGTAATTCACCCCTCCACTTT. As protein: CSARDLRSLLLQNGNSPLHF.

There are a few counts of this clonotype. The chain uses TRBV2 and TRBJ2-5; 7 bases match TRBD1. V was pared by 8 bases and J by 2 bases, with 8 bases of the junction left unmatched. The CDR3 is made up of 14 amino acids. Germline V gene lookup returns CDR1 SNHLY and CDR2 FYNNEI. CDR3 sequence: CASLTGTKQETQYF. In DNA, the CDR3 is TGTGCCAGCTTGACAGGGACGAAACAAGAGACCCAGTACTTC.

This clonotype was observed at least ten times. The J gene is TRBJ2-1, the V gene TRBV29-1, with 13 bases aligning to TRBD2. Losses at the gene ends were 5 bases for V and 6 bases for J; bases not matched to a gene: 10. Per germline, CDR1 SQVTM and CDR2 ANQGSEA. The CDR3 has 16 amino acids. CDR3 bases: TGCAGCGTTTCCCTCGGACTAGCGGGAGAAGGCAATGAGCAGTTCTTC. It yields the protein CSVSLGLAGEGNEQFF.

The chain joins TRBV2 to TRBJ1-6; D not resolved. There are 12 residues in the CDR3. CDR1 and CDR2 from the germline V gene are SNHLY and FYNNEI. The V and J ends lost 0 bases and 14 bases respectively, with 8 bases between them. CDR3 sequence (DNA): TGTGCCAGCAGTGAAGCTGCAAGGGCCCTCCACTTT. Translating it yields CASSEAARALHF.

Regarding this clonotype: A much larger clonotype is one base distant, so this may be a read error. The chain joins TRBV7-9 to TRBJ2-3; 7 bases agree with TRBD1. The CDR3 covers 13 residues. The germline gives CDR1 SEHNR, CDR2 FQNEAQ (reference sequence). CDR3 bases: TGTGCCAGCCACCTATTGGGGACAGATTCGCAGTATTTT. Amino acid sequence: CASHLLGTDSQYF.

This clonotype has only a few counts. The CDR3 nucleotides are TGCGCCAGCAGCAGCGCCCCTCCCCAAGAGACCCAGTACTTC. It is translated as CASSSAPPQETQYF. The rearrangement uses TRBV5-1 and TRBJ2-5; no clear D. The CDR3 loop spans 14 amino acids. CDR1 is SGHRS and CDR2 is YFSETQ in the germline V gene. V gave up 4 bases and J gave up 1 base, with 11 bases separating them.

In its sample, this clonotype was seen many times. The chain links TRBV20-1 to TRBJ2-7; D possibly corresponds to TRBD1 (5 bases). The CDR3 is made up of 16 amino acids. Germline V gene data show CDR1 as DFQATT and CDR2 as SNEGSKA (reference sequence). Between the trimmed V and J ends, which lost 5 bases and 5 bases, there was a span of 25 bases. For the CDR3, the DNA is TGCAGTGCTGAGCCCCTCTTCCAGGGATTAAGGAACGAGCAGTACTTC. Amino acid sequence: CSAEPLFQGLRNEQYF.

The table lists this clonotype with a few counts. This sequence joins TRBV29-1 and TRBJ1-1; D possibly corresponds to TRBD1 (5 bases). V was shortened by 7 bases and J by 5 bases, with 8 bases between the two germline ends. Germline CDR1 SQVTM, CDR2 ANQGSEA. The CDR3 runs 10 residues. This chain's CDR3 is CSGDGTEAFF. CDR3 nucleotide sequence: TGCAGCGGGGACGGAACTGAAGCTTTCTTT.

Regarding this clonotype: A clone one base away is much larger, so this may be a read error. This chain connects TRBV6-5 to TRBJ2-1; D ambiguous. Trimming stripped 6 bases from V and 10 bases from J, with 13 bases between. This CDR3 has 12 amino acids. Germline lookup yields CDR1 MNHEY and CDR2 SVGAGI. CDR3 region: CASRWLLGEQFF. CDR3 nucleotides: TGTGCCAGCAGATGGTTACTGGGCGAGCAGTTCTTC.